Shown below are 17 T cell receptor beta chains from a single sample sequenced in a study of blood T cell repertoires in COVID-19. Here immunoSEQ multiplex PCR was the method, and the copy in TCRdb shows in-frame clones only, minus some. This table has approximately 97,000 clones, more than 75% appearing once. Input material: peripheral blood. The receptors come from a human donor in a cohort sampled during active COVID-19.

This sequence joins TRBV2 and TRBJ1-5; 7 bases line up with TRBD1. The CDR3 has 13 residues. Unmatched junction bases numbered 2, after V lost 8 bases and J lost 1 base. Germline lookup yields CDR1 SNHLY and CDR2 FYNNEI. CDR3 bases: TGTGCCAGCGGACAGGAAAGCAATCAGCCCCAGCATTTT. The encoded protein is CASGQESNQPQHF.

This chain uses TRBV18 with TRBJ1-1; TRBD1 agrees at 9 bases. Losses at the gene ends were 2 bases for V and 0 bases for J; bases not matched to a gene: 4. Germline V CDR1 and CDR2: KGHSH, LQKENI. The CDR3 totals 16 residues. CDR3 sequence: CASSPGTGLVNTEAFF. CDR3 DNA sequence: TGTGCCAGCTCACCAGGGACAGGGCTTGTGAACACTGAAGCTTTCTTT.

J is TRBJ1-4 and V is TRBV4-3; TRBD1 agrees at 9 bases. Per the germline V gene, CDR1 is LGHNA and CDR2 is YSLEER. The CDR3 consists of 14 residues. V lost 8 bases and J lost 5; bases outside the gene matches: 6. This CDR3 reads CASAKGTGNEKLFF. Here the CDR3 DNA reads TGCGCCAGCGCCAAGGGGACAGGGAATGAAAAACTGTTTTTT.

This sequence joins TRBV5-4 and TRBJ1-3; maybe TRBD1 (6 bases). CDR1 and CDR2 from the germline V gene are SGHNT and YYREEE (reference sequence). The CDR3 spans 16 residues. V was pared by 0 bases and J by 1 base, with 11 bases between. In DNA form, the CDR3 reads TGTGCCAGCAGCTTGGGTCAGGGGAATTCTGGAAACACCATATATTTT. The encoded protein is CASSLGQGNSGNTIYF.

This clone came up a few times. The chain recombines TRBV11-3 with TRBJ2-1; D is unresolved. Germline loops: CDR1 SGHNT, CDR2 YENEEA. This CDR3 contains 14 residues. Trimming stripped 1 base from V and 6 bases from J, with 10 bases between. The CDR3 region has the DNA TGTGCCAGCAGCTTAGGTTGGCTCTCCAATGAGCAGTTCTTC. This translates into CASSLGWLSNEQFF.

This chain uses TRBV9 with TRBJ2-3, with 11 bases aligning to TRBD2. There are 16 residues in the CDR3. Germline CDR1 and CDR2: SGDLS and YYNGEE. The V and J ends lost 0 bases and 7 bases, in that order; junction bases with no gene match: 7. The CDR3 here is CASSVGLAGTQNTQYF. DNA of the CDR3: TGTGCCAGCAGCGTAGGACTAGCGGGGACCCAAAATACGCAGTATTTT.

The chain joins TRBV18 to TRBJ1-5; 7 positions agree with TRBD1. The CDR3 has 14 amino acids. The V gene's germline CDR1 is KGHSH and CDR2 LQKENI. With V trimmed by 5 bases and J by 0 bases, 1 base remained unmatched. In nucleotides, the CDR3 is TGTGCCAGCTCAACAGGGGTTAGCAATCAGCCCCAGCATTTT. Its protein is CASSTGVSNQPQHF. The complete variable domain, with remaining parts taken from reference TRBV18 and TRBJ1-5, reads NAGVMQNPRHLVRRRGQEARLRCSPMKGHSHVYWYRQLPEEGLKFMVYLQKENIIDESGMPKERFSAEFPKEGPSILRIQQVVRGDSAAYFCASSTGVSNQPQHFGDGTRLSIL.

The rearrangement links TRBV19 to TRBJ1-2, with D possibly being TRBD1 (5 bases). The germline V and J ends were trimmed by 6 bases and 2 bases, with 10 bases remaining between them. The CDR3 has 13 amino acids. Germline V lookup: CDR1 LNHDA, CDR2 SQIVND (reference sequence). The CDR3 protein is CASRLTGNYGYTF. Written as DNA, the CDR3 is TGTGCCAGTAGATTAACAGGAAACTATGGCTACACCTTC.

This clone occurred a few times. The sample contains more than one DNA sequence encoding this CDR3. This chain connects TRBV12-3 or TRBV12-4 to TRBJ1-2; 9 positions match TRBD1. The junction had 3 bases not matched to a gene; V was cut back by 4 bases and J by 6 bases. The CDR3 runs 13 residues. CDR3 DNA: TGTGCCAGCAGTTCGACAGGGGGAGATGGCTACACCTTC. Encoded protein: CASSSTGGDGYTF.

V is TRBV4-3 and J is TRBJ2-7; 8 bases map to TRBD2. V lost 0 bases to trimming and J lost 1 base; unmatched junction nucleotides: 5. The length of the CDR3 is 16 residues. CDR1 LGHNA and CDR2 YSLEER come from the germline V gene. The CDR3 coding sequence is TGCGCCAGCAGCCAAGAGGTTAGCGGGGTTTCCTACGAGCAGTACTTC. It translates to CASSQEVSGVSYEQYF.

Here the CDR3 DNA reads TGTGCCAGCAGCTTAAACCAGGCACCGACAGATACGCAGTATTTT. It translates to CASSLNQAPTDTQYF. The chain links TRBV7-9 to TRBJ2-3, with D unclear. V lost 2 bases to trimming and J lost 3 bases, with 12 bases between them. The CDR3 covers 15 residues. Germline-derived CDR1 and CDR2 are SEHNR and FQNEAQ (reference sequence).

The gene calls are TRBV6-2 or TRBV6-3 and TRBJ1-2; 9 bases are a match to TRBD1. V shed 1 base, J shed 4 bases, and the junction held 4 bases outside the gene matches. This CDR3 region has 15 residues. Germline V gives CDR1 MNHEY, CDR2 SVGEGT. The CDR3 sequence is CASSYLGTGIYGYTF. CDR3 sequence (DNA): TGTGCCAGCAGTTACTTGGGGACAGGGATCTATGGCTACACCTTC.

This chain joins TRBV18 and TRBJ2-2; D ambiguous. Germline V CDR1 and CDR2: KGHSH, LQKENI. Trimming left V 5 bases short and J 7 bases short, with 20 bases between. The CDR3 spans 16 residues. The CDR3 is CASSWYPYSYGGELFF. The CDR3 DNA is TGTGCCAGCTCATGGTATCCATACTCGTATGGCGGGGAGCTGTTTTTT.

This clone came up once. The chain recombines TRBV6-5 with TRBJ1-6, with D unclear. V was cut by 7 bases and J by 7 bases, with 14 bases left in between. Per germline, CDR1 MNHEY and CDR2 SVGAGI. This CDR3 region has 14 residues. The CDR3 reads CASTGRVTNSPLHF. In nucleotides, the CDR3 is TGTGCCAGCACGGGAAGGGTGACCAATTCACCCCTCCACTTT.

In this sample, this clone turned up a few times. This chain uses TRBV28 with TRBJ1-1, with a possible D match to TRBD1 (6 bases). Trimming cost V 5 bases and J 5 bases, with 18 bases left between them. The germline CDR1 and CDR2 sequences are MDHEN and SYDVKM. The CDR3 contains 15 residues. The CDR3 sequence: CASSPYGRGATEAFF. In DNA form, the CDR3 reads TGTGCCAGCAGTCCGTACGGGAGGGGGGCGACTGAAGCTTTCTTT. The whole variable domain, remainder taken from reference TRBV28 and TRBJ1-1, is DVKVTQSSRYLVKRTGEKVFLECVQDMDHENMFWYRQDPGLGLRLIYFSYDVKMKEKGDIPEGYSVSREKKERFSLILESASTNQTSMYLCASSPYGRGATEAFFGQGTRLTVV.

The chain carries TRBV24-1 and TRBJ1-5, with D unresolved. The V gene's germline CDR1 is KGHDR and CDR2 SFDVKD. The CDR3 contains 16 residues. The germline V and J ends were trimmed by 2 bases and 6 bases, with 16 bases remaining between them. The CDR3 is CATSDSEGLGGQPQHF. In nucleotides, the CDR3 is TGTGCCACCAGTGATTCAGAAGGTTTGGGAGGTCAGCCCCAGCATTTT.

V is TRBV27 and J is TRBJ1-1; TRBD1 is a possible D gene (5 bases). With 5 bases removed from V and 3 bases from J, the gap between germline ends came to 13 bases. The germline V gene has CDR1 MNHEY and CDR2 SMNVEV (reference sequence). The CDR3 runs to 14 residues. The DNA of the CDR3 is TGTGCCAGCAGTCCCGGCAGGGCGGACACTGAAGCTTTCTTT. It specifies CASSPGRADTEAFF.